The 3 T cell receptor beta chains below come from one sample, sequenced in a study of PD-L1 blockade in urothelial cancer (dated 2017 in TCRdb). Libraries were built with the immunoSEQ multiplex PCR assay. The table comes from immuneACCESS by way of TCRdb, which keeps in-frame sequences with V and J called. Part of the clones is missing from these tables; in studies checked, under half for an unresolved V gene and the rest for unknown reasons. This sample has around 100,000 clones in its table, and about 90% of those were observed once. Of the sample, almost 0.95% falls within the top ten clones. Here the sequenced sample was PBMCs, taken around atezolizumab (anti-PD-L1) treatment. These receptors all come from a woman at least 80 years old with urothelial cancer.

CDR3 protein: CASSKPSGRYNEQFF. In nucleotides, the CDR3 is TGTGCCAGCAGCAAACCTAGCGGCCGATACAATGAGCAGTTCTTC. The rearrangement joins TRBV7-3 to TRBJ2-1; 7 bases map to TRBD2. CDR3 length equals 15 residues. Germline V gives CDR1 SGHTA, CDR2 FQGTGA. Trimming at V came to 5 bases and at J to 4 bases, leaving 8 bases not matched to a gene. The full variable domain, rest sourced from reference TRBV7-3 and TRBJ2-1, is GAGVSQTPSNKVTEKGKYVELRCDPISGHTALYWYRQSLGQGPEFLIYFQGTGAADDSGLPNDRFFAVRPEGSVSTLKIQRTERGDSAVYLCASSKPSGRYNEQFFGPGTRLTVL.

The chain combines TRBV19 with TRBJ1-5; tentative D call: TRBD1 (5 bases). V was cut by 6 bases and J by 2 bases, with 14 bases left in between. The CDR3 contains 15 residues. Germline V gives CDR1 LNHDA, CDR2 SQIVND (reference sequence). The CDR3 coding sequence is TGTGCCAGTAGGGCCCCAGGGCAAGGCAATCAGCCCCAGCATTTT. Protein product: CASRAPGQGNQPQHF.

This rearrangement joins TRBV30 to TRBJ2-7; 9 bases agree with TRBD1. The CDR3 consists of 14 residues. After removal of 0 bases from V and 0 bases from J, the junction contained 0 bases not matched to a gene. Germline lookup yields CDR1 GTSNPN and CDR2 SVGIG (reference sequence). The CDR3 sequence is CAWSVGQGSYEQYF. CDR3 DNA: TGTGCCTGGAGTGTGGGACAGGGCTCCTACGAGCAGTACTTC.